One sample yielded the 15 T cell receptor beta chains listed below, sequenced in a study of cytomegalovirus exposure and HLA in healthy donors. 60 Vbeta and 13 Jbeta primers were used in PCR. The protocol was immunoSEQ multiplex PCR, while the TCRdb copy is restricted to in-frame clones and leaves out a portion. The table lists about 140,000 clones, 79% of them singletons. Sequencing was performed on PBMCs. The source of these receptors is a man aged 40-50 years in good health and CMV-seropositive.

The chain uses TRBV5-1 and TRBJ1-5; no reliable D call. The V and J ends lost 2 bases and 2 bases respectively, with 5 bases between them. Germline V CDR1 and CDR2: SGHRS, YFSETQ. The CDR3 extends over 13 amino acids. CDR3 region: CASSFSGNQPQHF. In nucleotides, the CDR3 is TGCGCCAGCAGCTTTTCAGGCAATCAGCCCCAGCATTTT.

CDR3 sequence reads: CASSLQGRDTIYF. CDR3 in DNA: TGTGCCAGCAGTTTGCAGGGGAGAGACACCATATATTTT. The chain combines TRBV28 with TRBJ1-3, with a possible D match to TRBD1 (6 bases). The CDR3 totals 13 residues. Trimming pared 3 bases from V and 8 bases from J, leaving 11 bases between. Germline-derived CDR1 and CDR2 are MDHEN and SYDVKM.

The chain uses TRBV5-1 and TRBJ1-4, with TRBD1 identical over 10 bases. The CDR3 runs 15 residues. The V and J ends lost 1 base and 6 bases, in that order; junction bases with no gene match: 3. Per the germline V gene, CDR1 is SGHRS and CDR2 is YFSETQ. The CDR3 DNA follows: TGCGCCAGCAGCTTGTCCGGGACAGGGGATGAAAAACTGTTTTTT. It is translated as CASSLSGTGDEKLFF. The full variable domain, with the rest looked up from reference TRBV5-1 and TRBJ1-4, is KAGVTQTPRYLIKTRGQQVTLSCSPISGHRSVSWYQQTPGQGLQFLFEYFSETQRNKGNFPGRFSGRQFSNSRSEMNVSTLELGDSALYLCASSLSGTGDEKLFFGSGTQLSVL.

The chain is built from TRBV5-1 and TRBJ2-1; maybe TRBD2 (5 bases). Germline loops: CDR1 SGHRS, CDR2 YFSETQ. The CDR3 spans 14 residues. V gave up 4 bases and J gave up 4 bases, with 12 bases separating them. CDR3 protein: CASSLTAEYNEQFF. The CDR3 nucleotides are TGCGCCAGCAGCCTAACAGCGGAGTACAATGAGCAGTTCTTC.

The chain has TRBV13 and TRBJ2-3, with TRBD2 matching over 10 bases. The CDR3 is 15 amino acids. Germline CDR1 PRHDT, CDR2 FYEKMQ (reference sequence). Trimming cost V 3 bases and J 4 bases; bases outside gene matches: 4. In DNA, the CDR3 is TGTGCCAGCAGCTTTGCGACTAGCGGGCCAGATACGCAGTATTTT. Amino acids: CASSFATSGPDTQYF.

This CDR3 is CASSKQGATDTQYF. The CDR3 bases are TGTGCCAGTAGCAAACAGGGGGCAACAGATACGCAGTATTTT. V and J are TRBV19 and TRBJ2-3, with TRBD1 identical over 9 bases. Germline CDR1 reads LNHDA; CDR2 reads SQIVND (reference sequence). The CDR3 is 14 residues long. The ends lost 6 bases at V and 3 bases at J; junction bases unmatched: 4.

The rearrangement links TRBV5-1 to TRBJ2-7, with 7 bases that match TRBD1. CDR1 and CDR2 from the germline V gene are SGHRS and YFSETQ. The CDR3 contains 15 residues. The junction had 9 bases not matched to a gene; V was cut back by 4 bases and J by 2 bases. The CDR3 loop reads CASSPEGTAAYEQYF. The CDR3 DNA follows: TGCGCCAGCAGCCCCGAGGGGACAGCCGCCTACGAGCAGTACTTC.

The chain has TRBV14 and TRBJ2-7; unclear D gene. The CDR3 runs 17 residues. Germline lookup yields CDR1 SGHDN and CDR2 FVKESK. V dropped 2 bases and J dropped 3 bases, with 20 bases sitting between them. The CDR3 spells CASSQYGYGIARYEQYF. CDR3 nucleotide sequence: TGTGCCAGCAGCCAATACGGGTATGGAATAGCCCGCTACGAGCAGTACTTC.

The rearrangement joins TRBV29-1 to TRBJ2-7, with TRBD1 identical over 7 bases. This CDR3 spans 14 amino acids. CDR1 and CDR2 (germline): SQVTM, ANQGSEA. J was trimmed by 0 bases and V by 7 bases; bases with no gene match: 9. The CDR3 is CSAVRTGSSYEQYF. The CDR3 bases are TGCAGCGCCGTGCGGACAGGAAGCTCCTACGAGCAGTACTTC.

The chain joins TRBV13 to TRBJ2-6; weak D call: TRBD1 (5 bases). The CDR3 spans 18 residues. V lost 5 bases and J 0 bases, leaving 17 bases between the germline ends. Germline values: CDR1 PRHDT, CDR2 FYEKMQ (reference sequence). CDR3 amino acids: CASSHWKGSTSGANVLTF. As DNA, the CDR3 is TGTGCCAGCAGCCATTGGAAGGGGTCCACCTCTGGGGCCAACGTCCTGACTTTC.

The chain links TRBV11-3 to TRBJ2-1, with a possible D match to TRBD2 (6 bases). V gave up 5 bases and J gave up 2 bases, with 10 bases separating them. Looked up from germline, CDR1 is SGHNT and CDR2 is YENEEA. The CDR3 covers 14 residues. The CDR3 sequence is CASSRGTAYNEQFF. The DNA for the CDR3 is TGTGCCAGCAGCCGCGGGACGGCCTACAATGAGCAGTTCTTC.

In nucleotides, the CDR3 is TGTGCCAGCAGCTTGATCCAGGCCTCCTACGAGCAGTACTTC. This translates into CASSLIQASYEQYF. The chain couples TRBV5-5 to TRBJ2-7; no clear D. V gave up 1 base and J gave up 0 bases, with 8 bases separating them. Germline V gene lookup returns CDR1 SGHKS and CDR2 YYEKEE (reference sequence). This CDR3 region has 14 residues.

The gene calls are TRBV11-2 and TRBJ2-6; D is undetermined. The CDR3 spans 15 residues. V was shortened by 5 bases and J by 0 bases, with 8 bases between the two germline ends. Germline CDR1 SGHAT, CDR2 FQNNGV. DNA for the CDR3: TGTGCCAGCAGCGTACAGAGCTCTGGGGCCAACGTCCTGACTTTC. This translates into CASSVQSSGANVLTF.

This clone was observed once. The chain links TRBV7-9 to TRBJ2-7; 9 nucleotides match TRBD2. Looked up from germline, CDR1 is SEHNR and CDR2 is FQNEAQ (reference sequence). V lost 5 bases and J lost 0; bases outside the gene matches: 5. There are 15 residues in the CDR3. The CDR3 DNA follows: TGTGCCAGCAGCGCCCTAGCGGGGAGCTCCTACGAGCAGTACTTC. As protein: CASSALAGSSYEQYF.

This sequence joins TRBV7-2 and TRBJ1-1; D not certain. V lost 5 bases, J lost 6 bases, and 10 bases lay in between. Germline CDR1 and CDR2: SGHTA and FQGNSA. The CDR3 runs to 12 residues. The CDR3: CASSADFPEAFF. In nucleotides, the CDR3 is TGTGCCAGCAGCGCAGATTTCCCTGAAGCTTTCTTT.